These 3 T cell receptor beta chains were all obtained from the same sample, sequenced in a study of T cell responses to AZD1222 COVID-19 vaccine. Produced via immunoSEQ multiplex PCR; TCRdb's table is partial and in-frame only. Seen here are some 150,000 clones, 80% to 95% observed once, and the top ten hold 3% to 3.5%. Sequenced here: peripheral blood, sampled 28 days after the second AZD1222 dose. These TCRs come from an adult who received the AZD1222 COVID-19 vaccine.

The gene calls are TRBV24-1 and TRBJ2-3, with D unresolved. Germline V gene sequence: CDR1 KGHDR, CDR2 SFDVKD. Trimming cost V 7 bases and J 6 bases, with 10 bases left between them. The CDR3 contains 12 residues. CDR3 protein: CATSGPLDTQYF. CDR3 in DNA: TGTGCCACCAGCGGGCCCCTGGATACGCAGTATTTT.

This clone has a single count. The J gene is TRBJ2-5, the V gene TRBV7-9, with D unclear. V was clipped by 2 bases and J by 4 bases, with 11 bases between them. CDR3 size: 14 residues. Germline CDR1 and CDR2: SEHNR and FQNEAQ (reference sequence). The chain's CDR3 is CASSLSSRGETQYF. CDR3 DNA sequence: TGTGCCAGCAGCTTATCATCCAGAGGAGAGACCCAGTACTTC.

CDR3 bases: TGTGCCAGCAGTCCCTTCCGGGGGGATAATTCACCCCTCCACTTT. Its protein product is CASSPFRGDNSPLHF. The chain has TRBV3-1 (or the pseudogene TRBV3-2) and TRBJ1-6, with D possibly being TRBD1 (5 bases). Trimming shortened V by 6 bases and J by 5 bases, and 14 bases separated the two germline ends. The CDR3 totals 15 residues. The germline V gene encodes CDR1 LGHDT and CDR2 YNNKEL (reference sequence).